This T cell receptor (beta chain) was identified during a study of Tregs in tolerant kidney transplant recipients. Across the whole study: An approximately three-day belatacept mixed lymphocyte reaction, sometimes plus 5-day graft donor restimulation, preceded CD4+CD25+CD127- sorting. Sorting used antibodies to exclude donor cells.

Regarding the study as a whole: This study did not directly address biological reproducibility.

With 0 bases removed from V and 2 bases from J, the gap between germline ends came to 8 bases. The length of the CDR3 is 14 residues. Germline V lookup: CDR1 SGDLS, CDR2 YYNGEE. The count of this clone is one. Its target is unknown. TCRdb keeps only in-frame clones here, not all; method: immunoSEQ multiplex PCR. The sample lists about 19,000 clones, about two thirds occurring once. Sequencing was performed on Tregs from blood cultured with allogeneic cells. This clonotype was sampled from a human donor in good health. The gene calls are TRBV9 and TRBJ1-2; D gene uncertain. In DNA form, the CDR3 reads TGTGCCAGCAGCGTAGGGAACGGGAACTATGGCTACACCTTC. Its protein is CASSVGNGNYGYTF.